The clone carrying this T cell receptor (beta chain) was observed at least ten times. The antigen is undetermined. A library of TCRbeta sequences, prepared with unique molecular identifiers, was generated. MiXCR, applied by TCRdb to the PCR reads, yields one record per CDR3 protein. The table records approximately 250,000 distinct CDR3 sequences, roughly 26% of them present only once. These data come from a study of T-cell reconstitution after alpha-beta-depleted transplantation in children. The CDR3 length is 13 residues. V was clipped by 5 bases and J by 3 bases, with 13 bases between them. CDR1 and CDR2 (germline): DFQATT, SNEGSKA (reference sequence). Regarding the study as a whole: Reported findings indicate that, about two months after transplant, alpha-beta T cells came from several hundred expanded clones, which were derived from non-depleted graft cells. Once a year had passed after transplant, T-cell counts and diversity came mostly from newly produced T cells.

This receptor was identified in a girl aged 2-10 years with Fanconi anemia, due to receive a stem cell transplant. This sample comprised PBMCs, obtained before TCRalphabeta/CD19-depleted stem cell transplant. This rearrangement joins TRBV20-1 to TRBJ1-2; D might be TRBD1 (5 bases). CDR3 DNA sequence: TGCAGTGCTTCCGGGACTTCCTACTATGGCTACACCTTC. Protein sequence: CSASGTSYYGYTF.